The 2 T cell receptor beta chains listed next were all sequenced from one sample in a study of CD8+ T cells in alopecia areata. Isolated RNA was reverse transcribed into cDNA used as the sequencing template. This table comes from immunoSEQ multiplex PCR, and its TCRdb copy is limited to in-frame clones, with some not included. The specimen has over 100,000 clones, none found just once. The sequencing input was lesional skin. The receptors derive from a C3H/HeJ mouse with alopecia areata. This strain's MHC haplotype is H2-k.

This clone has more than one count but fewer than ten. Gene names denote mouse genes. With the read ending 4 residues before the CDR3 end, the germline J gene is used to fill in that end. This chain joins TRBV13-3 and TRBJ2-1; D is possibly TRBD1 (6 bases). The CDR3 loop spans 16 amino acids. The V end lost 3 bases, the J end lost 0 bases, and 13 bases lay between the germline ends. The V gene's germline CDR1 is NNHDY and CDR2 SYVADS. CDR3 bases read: TGTGCCAGCAGTGGTAGGGGGAGTTATAACTATGCT. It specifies CASSGRGSYNYA. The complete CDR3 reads CASSGRGSYNYAEQFF.

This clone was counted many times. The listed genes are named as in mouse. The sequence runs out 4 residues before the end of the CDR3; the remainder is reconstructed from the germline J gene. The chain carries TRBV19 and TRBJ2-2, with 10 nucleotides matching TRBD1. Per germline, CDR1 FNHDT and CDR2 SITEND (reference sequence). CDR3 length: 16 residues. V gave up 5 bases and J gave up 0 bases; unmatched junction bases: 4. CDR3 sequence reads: CASSPGTGANTGQLYF. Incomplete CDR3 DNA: TGTGCCAGCAGCCCCGGGACAGGGGCAAACACCGGG.